One sample yielded the 9 T cell receptor beta chains listed below, sequenced in a study of blood T cells in healthy people across ages. The authors ran a second PCR of 7 to 11 cycles using a sample-barcoded 5' primer and a J-beta primer mix. TCRdb reprocessed the 5' RACE reads via MiXCR and lists one record per CDR3 protein. Of more than 650,000 distinct CDR3 sequences in the sample, about 24% were seen once. The source material was blood. The receptors derive from a man in his 70s in good health.

This clonotype was counted a few times. The rearrangement joins TRBV7-8 to TRBJ1-1; the match to TRBD1 covers 8 bases. CDR1 and CDR2 from the germline V gene are SGHVS and FQNEAQ. Losses at the gene ends were 5 bases for V and 5 bases for J; bases not matched to a gene: 10. CDR3 size: 15 residues. The CDR3: CASSGGQGKSTEAFF. The CDR3 nucleotides read TGTGCCAGCAGCGGAGGACAGGGTAAATCAACTGAAGCTTTCTTT.

This chain connects TRBV28 to TRBJ1-1, with D unresolved. Germline lookup yields CDR1 MDHEN and CDR2 SYDVKM. The CDR3 spans 12 residues. Trimming cost V 7 bases and J 1 base, with 7 bases left between them. CDR3 sequence (DNA): TGTGCCAGCATGTGGGCGAACACTGAAGCTTTCTTT. Translated: CASMWANTEAFF.

The chain combines TRBV27 with TRBJ1-1; TRBD1 might be the D (5 bases). The CDR3 consists of 15 residues. Per the germline V gene, CDR1 is MNHEY and CDR2 is SMNVEV (reference sequence). The ends were cut back, 5 bases at V and 2 bases at J, with 15 bases in the middle. The CDR3 is CASSTTGTFNTEAFF. The CDR3 DNA sequence: TGTGCCAGCAGTACGACCGGGACTTTTAACACTGAAGCTTTCTTT.

The count of this clonotype is one. This chain links TRBV5-1 with TRBJ2-2, with D tentatively TRBD2 (6 bases). Germline V lookup: CDR1 SGHRS, CDR2 YFSETQ. There are 16 residues in the CDR3. V was clipped by 0 bases and J by 7 bases, with 16 bases between them. The CDR3 nucleotides read TGCGCCAGCAGCTTGGACCGGCGGGGAAGGGGCGGGGAGCTGTTTTTT. This gives the protein CASSLDRRGRGGELFF.

This clonotype was recorded at least ten times. V and J are TRBV3-1 and TRBJ2-1; the match to TRBD2 covers 11 bases. Germline trimming cut 4 bases from V and 10 bases from J; bases unmatched to any gene: 6. In germline, CDR1 is LGHDT, CDR2 YNNKEL (reference sequence). The CDR3 extends over 14 amino acids. The CDR3 DNA reads TGTGCCAGCAGCCCAGAGGTAGCGGGAGGGGAGCAGTTCTTC. It translates to CASSPEVAGGEQFF.

The table lists this clonotype with a few counts. V is TRBV20-1 and J is TRBJ2-1; weak D call: TRBD1 (6 bases). CDR3 length equals 11 residues. From germline, CDR1 is DFQATT and CDR2 SNEGSKA (reference sequence). V lost 3 bases, J lost 8 bases, and 8 bases lay in between. CDR3: CSASWGHEQFF. Here the CDR3 DNA reads TGCAGTGCTAGTTGGGGGCATGAGCAGTTCTTC.

This clonotype was seen just once. The chain uses TRBV5-8 and TRBJ1-6; 12 positions agree with TRBD1. Germline CDR1 and CDR2: SGHTS and YDEGEE. The CDR3 consists of 17 residues. The V segment lost 1 base and the J segment 8 bases; nucleotides outside the gene matches: 7. The CDR3 spells CASSLRVGTGGHSPLHF. As DNA, the CDR3 is TGTGCCAGCAGCTTGAGGGTCGGGACAGGGGGCCATTCACCCCTCCACTTT.

The chain carries TRBV30 and TRBJ1-5; tentatively, D is TRBD1 (5 bases). V lost 0 bases to trimming and J lost 5 bases, with 20 bases between them. The V gene's germline CDR1 is GTSNPN and CDR2 SVGIG (reference sequence). The CDR3 is made up of 17 amino acids. CDR3 residues: CAWSVRADYWGYQPQHF. CDR3 bases: TGTGCCTGGAGTGTACGAGCGGACTACTGGGGGTATCAGCCCCAGCATTTT. Full variable domain (missing parts from reference TRBV30 and TRBJ1-5): SQTIHQWPATLVQPVGSPLSLECTVEGTSNPNLYWYRQAAGRGLQLLFYSVGIGQISSEVPQNLSASRPQDRQFILSSKKLLLSDSGFYLCAWSVRADYWGYQPQHFGDGTRLSIL.

The chain employs TRBV11-3 and TRBJ2-5; D is undetermined. With 3 bases removed from V and 0 bases from J, the gap between germline ends came to 2 bases. The CDR3 extends over 12 amino acids. Germline CDR1 is SGHNT and CDR2 is YENEEA. CDR3 amino acids: CASSFDQETQYF. As DNA, the CDR3 is TGTGCCAGCAGCTTCGACCAAGAGACCCAGTACTTC.